The sequence of this T cell receptor beta chain was determined in a study of regulatory T cells in long-lasting Graves disease. Time point defined: newly diagnosed GD, antithyroid drugs for less than 3 months. With RNA extracted from PBMCs as input, the TCR library was made. Study-wide findings and caveats: There were preferences for TRBV28, TRBJ1-2 and TRBJ2-5 in persistent disease.

This clonotype was seen at least ten times. Antigen: not known. V was cut by 3 bases and J by 1 base, with 10 bases left in between. This CDR3 comprises 15 residues. Germline CDR1 reads LNHDA; CDR2 reads SQIVND (reference sequence). Relying on iRepertoire HTBI primers and Arm-PCR of CDR3 regions, the team built TCR beta libraries. MiXCR was run by TCRdb on the multiplex PCR reads, yielding one entry per CDR3 protein. This table holds roughly 410,000 distinct CDR3 sequences, over 14% found once. These same data were also listed under a study on T cells in Graves' hyperthyroidism and ophthalmopathy. That study adds: Using the HTBI primer set, a first-round RT-PCR was run on the TCR CDR3.

The chain carries TRBV19 and TRBJ1-5, with a possible D match to TRBD1 (5 bases). This TCR derives from a woman in her thirties or forties with Graves disease. Sequenced material: peripheral blood mononuclear cells (PBMCs), taken at new diagnosis, from a patient treated with antithyroid drugs. In DNA, the CDR3 is TGTGCCAGTAGTATGGGGGGGGACAGCAATCAGCCCCAGCATTTT. Protein sequence: CASSMGGDSNQPQHF.